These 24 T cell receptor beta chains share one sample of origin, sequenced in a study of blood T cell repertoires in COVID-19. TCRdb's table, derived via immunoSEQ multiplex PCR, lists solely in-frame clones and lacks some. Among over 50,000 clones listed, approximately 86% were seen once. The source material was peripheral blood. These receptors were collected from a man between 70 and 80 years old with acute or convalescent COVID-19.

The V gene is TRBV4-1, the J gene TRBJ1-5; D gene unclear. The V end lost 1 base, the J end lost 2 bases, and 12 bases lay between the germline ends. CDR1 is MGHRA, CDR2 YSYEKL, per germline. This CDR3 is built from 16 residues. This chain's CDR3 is CASSQAEAEGNQPQHF. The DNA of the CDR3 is TGCGCCAGCAGCCAAGCGGAGGCAGAGGGCAATCAGCCCCAGCATTTT.

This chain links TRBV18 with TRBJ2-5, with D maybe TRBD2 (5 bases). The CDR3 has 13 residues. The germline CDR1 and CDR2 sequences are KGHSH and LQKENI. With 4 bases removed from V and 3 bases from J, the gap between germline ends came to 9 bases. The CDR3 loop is CASSRGPEETQYF. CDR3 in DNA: TGTGCCAGCTCACGCGGGCCAGAAGAGACCCAGTACTTC.

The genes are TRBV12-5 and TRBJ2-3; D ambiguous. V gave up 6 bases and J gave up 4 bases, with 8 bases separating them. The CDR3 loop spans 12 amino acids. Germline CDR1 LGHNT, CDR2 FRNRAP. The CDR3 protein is CASGYGADTQYF. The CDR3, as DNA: TGTGCTAGTGGATACGGAGCAGATACGCAGTATTTT. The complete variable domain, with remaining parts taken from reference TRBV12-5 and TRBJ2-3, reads DARVTQTPRHKVTEMGQEVTMRCQPILGHNTVFWYRQTMMQGLELLAYFRNRAPLDDSGMPKDRFSAEMPDATLATLKIQPSEPRDSAVYFCASGYGADTQYFGPGTRLTVL.

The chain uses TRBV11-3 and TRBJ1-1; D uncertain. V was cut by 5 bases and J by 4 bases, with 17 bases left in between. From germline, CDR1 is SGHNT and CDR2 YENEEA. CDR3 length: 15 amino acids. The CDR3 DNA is TGTGCCAGCAGCCCGTCCGAAGGGAGTCCCACTGAAGCTTTCTTT. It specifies CASSPSEGSPTEAFF.

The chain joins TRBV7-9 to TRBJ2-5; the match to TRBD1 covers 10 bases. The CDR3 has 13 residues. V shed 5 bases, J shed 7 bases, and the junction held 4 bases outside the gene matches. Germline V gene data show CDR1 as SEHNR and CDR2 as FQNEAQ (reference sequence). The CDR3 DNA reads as TGTGCCAGCAGCCCCGGACAGGGGGGGACCCAGTACTTC. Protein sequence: CASSPGQGGTQYF.

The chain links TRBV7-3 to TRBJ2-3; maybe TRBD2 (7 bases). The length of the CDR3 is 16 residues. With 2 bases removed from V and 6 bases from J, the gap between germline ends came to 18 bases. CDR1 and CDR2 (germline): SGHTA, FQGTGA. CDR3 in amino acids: CASSLGEGRGSDTQYF. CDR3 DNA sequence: TGTGCCAGCAGCTTAGGGGAGGGCAGGGGCTCCGATACGCAGTATTTT. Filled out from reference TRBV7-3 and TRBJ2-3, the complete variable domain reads GAGVSQTPSNKVTEKGKYVELRCDPISGHTALYWYRQSLGQGPEFLIYFQGTGAADDSGLPNDRFFAVRPEGSVSTLKIQRTERGDSAVYLCASSLGEGRGSDTQYFGPGTRLTVL.

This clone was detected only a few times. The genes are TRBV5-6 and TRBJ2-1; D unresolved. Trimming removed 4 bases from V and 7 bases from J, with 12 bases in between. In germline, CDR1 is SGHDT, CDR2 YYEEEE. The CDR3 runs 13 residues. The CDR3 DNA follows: TGTGCCAGCAGCGAGGTCGATCCTAATGAGCAGTTCTTC. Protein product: CASSEVDPNEQFF.

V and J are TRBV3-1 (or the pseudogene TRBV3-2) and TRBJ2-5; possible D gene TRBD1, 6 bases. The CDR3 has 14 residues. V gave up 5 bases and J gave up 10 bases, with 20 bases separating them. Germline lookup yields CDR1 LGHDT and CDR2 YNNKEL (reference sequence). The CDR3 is CASSEGVAAAGQYF. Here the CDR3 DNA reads TGTGCCAGCAGCGAGGGGGTAGCTGCTGCGGGCCAGTACTTC.

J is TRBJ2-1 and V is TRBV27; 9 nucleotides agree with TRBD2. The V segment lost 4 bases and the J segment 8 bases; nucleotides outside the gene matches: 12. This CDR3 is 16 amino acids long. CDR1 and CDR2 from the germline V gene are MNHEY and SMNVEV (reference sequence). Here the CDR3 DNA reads TGTGCCAGCAGTTCCCTAGCGGGGAGCCACGAGGATGAGCAGTTCTTC. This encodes CASSSLAGSHEDEQFF.

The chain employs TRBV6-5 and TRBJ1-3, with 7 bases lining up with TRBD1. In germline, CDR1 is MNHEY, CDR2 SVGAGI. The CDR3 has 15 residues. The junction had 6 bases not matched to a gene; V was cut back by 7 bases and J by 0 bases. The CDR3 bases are TGTGCCAGCAAGGACAGGAGCGTCTCTGGAAACACCATATATTTT. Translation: CASKDRSVSGNTIYF.

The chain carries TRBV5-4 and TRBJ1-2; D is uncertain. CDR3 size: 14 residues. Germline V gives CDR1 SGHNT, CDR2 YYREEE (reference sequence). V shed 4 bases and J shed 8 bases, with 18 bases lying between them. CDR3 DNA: TGTGCCAGCAGCGGCAAGGATGAGGGCCGGGGCTACACCTTC. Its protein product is CASSGKDEGRGYTF.

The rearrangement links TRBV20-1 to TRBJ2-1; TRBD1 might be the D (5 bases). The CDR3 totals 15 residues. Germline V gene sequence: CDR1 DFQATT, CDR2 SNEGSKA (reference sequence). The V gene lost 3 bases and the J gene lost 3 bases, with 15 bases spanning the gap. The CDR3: CSASSRALIYNEQFF. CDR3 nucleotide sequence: TGCAGTGCTAGTTCCAGGGCCCTAATCTACAATGAGCAGTTCTTC.

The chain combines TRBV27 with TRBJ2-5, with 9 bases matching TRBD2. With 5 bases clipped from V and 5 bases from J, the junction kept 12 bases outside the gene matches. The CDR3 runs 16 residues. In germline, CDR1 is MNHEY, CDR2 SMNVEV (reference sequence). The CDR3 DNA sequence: TGTGCCAGCAGTCCCCGGGCTAGCGGGGCGTGGGAGACCCAGTACTTC. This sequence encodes CASSPRASGAWETQYF.

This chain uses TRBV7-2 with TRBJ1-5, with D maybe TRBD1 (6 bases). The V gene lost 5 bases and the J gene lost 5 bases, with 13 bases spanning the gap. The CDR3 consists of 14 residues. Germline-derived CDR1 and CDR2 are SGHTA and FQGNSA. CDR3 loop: CASSTTGLYQPQHF. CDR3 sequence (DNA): TGTGCCAGCAGCACCACAGGGTTATATCAGCCCCAGCATTTT. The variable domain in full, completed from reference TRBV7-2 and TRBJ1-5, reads GAGVSQSPSNKVTEKGKDVELRCDPISGHTALYWYRQSLGQGLEFLIYFQGNSAPDKSGLPSDRFSAERTGGSVSTLTIQRTQQEDSAVYLCASSTTGLYQPQHFGDGTRLSIL.

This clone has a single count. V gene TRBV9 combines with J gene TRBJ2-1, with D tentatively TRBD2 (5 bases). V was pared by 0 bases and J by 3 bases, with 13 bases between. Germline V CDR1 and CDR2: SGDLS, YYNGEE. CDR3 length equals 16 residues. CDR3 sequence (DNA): TGTGCCAGCAGCGTAGGGTCGGAGGCCAACTACAATGAGCAGTTCTTC. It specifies CASSVGSEANYNEQFF.

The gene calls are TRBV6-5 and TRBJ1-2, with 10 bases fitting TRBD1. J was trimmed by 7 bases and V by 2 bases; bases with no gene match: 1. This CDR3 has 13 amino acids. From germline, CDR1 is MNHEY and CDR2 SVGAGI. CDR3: CASSYGTGAGYTF. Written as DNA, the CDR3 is TGTGCCAGCAGTTACGGGACAGGGGCTGGCTACACCTTC.

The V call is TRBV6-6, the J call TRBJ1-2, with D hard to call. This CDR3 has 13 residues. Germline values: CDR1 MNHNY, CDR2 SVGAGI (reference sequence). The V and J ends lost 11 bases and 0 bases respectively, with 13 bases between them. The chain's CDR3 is CASRIPANYGYTF. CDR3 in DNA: TGTGCCTCCCGAATCCCAGCTAACTATGGCTACACCTTC.

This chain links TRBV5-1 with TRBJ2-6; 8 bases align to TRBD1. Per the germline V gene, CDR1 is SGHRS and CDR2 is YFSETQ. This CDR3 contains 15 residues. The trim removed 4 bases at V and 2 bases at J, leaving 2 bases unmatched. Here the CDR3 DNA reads TGCGCCAGCAGCCCGGACAGGGCTGGGGCCAACGTCCTGACTTTC. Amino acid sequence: CASSPDRAGANVLTF.

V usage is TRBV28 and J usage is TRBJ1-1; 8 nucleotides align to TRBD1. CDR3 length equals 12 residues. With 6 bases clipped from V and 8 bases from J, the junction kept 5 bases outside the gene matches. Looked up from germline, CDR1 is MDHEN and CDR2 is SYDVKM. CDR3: CASRLPGGEAFF. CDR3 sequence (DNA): TGTGCCAGCAGACTCCCAGGGGGCGAAGCTTTCTTT. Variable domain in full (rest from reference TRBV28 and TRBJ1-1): DVKVTQSSRYLVKRTGEKVFLECVQDMDHENMFWYRQDPGLGLRLIYFSYDVKMKEKGDIPEGYSVSREKKERFSLILESASTNQTSMYLCASRLPGGEAFFGQGTRLTVV.

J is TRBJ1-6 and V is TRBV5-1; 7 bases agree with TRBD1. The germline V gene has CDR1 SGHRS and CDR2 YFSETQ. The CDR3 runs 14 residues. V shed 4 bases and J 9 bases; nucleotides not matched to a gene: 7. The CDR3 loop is CASSLGQVVSPLHF. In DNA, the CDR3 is TGCGCCAGCAGCCTAGGACAGGTGGTTTCACCCCTCCACTTT.

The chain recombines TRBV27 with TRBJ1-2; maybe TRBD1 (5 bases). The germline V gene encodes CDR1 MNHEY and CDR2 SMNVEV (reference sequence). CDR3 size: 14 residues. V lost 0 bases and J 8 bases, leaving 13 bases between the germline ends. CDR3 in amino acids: CASSLSSGMSGYTF. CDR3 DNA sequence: TGTGCCAGCAGTTTATCGTCAGGGATGTCGGGCTACACCTTC.

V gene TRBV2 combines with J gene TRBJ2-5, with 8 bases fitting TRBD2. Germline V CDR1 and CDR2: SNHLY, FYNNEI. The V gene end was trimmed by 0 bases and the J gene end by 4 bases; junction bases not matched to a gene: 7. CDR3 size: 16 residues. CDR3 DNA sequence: TGTGCCAGCAGTGAAGCGCTTAGCGGGGATGGAGAGACCCAGTACTTC. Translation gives CASSEALSGDGETQYF.

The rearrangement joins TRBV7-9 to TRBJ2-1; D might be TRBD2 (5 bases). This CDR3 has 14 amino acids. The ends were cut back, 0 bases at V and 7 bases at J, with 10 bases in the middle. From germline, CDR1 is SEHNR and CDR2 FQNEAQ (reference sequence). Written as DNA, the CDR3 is TGTGCCAGCAGCTTAGCGAGGGTAGGGAATGAGCAGTTCTTC. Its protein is CASSLARVGNEQFF.

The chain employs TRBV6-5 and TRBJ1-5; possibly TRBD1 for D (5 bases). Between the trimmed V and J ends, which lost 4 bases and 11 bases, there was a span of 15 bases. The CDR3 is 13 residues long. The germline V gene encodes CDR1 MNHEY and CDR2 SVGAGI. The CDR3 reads CASSSGIPGSQHF. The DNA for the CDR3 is TGTGCCAGCAGTTCAGGGATTCCGGGCTCCCAGCATTTT.